This T cell receptor beta chain was profiled in a study of cytomegalovirus exposure and HLA in healthy donors. Study-level findings and limits: TCR beta sequences numbering around 15,000 were associated with HLA alleles at 0.05 false discovery rate in a later analysis. Per published accounts, TCR beta sequences correctly predicted the HLA-A and HLA-B alleles of most subjects. When presence/absence was analysed, sequencing depth was taken to be roughly uniform across donors.

This CDR3 has 17 residues. The germline V and J ends were trimmed by 1 base and 2 bases, with 15 bases remaining between them. Germline-derived CDR1 and CDR2 are MGHRA and YSYEKL. The PCR contained 60 Vbeta and 13 Jbeta primers. Generated by immunoSEQ multiplex PCR, the TCRdb table keeps only in-frame clones and is missing some. In the table there are some 170,000 clones, roughly 82% of which are singletons. As to this clone: Its antigen is as yet unknown.

V usage is TRBV4-1 and J usage is TRBJ2-1; a possible D gene is TRBD2 (5 bases). Source material: PBMCs. This receptor was obtained from a girl aged 5-17 years in good health and CMV-seropositive. The CDR3 bases are TGCGCCAGCAGCCAAGGTCTAGCTCAAATCGCCTACAATGAGCAGTTCTTC. Its translation is CASSQGLAQIAYNEQFF.